Presented here are 24 T cell receptor beta chains from one specimen sequenced in a study of blood T cell repertoires in COVID-19. TCRdb's copy holds only in-frame clones and misses some; the assay was immunoSEQ multiplex PCR. The table includes over 30,000 clones, about four fifths detected once. The specimen was peripheral blood. The receptors come from an elderly man with active or convalescent COVID-19.

The rearrangement links TRBV5-4 to TRBJ2-1, with 12 nucleotides matching TRBD2. Trimming removed 0 bases from V and 7 bases from J; junction bases left unmatched: 5. Germline lookup yields CDR1 SGHNT and CDR2 YYREEE (reference sequence). CDR3 length: 16 amino acids. The CDR3 coding sequence is TGTGCCAGCAGCTTGGCGGCTAGCGGGAGGGGTAATGAGCAGTTCTTC. It is translated as CASSLAASGRGNEQFF.

The chain uses TRBV13 and TRBJ1-1; D uncertain. The CDR3 totals 13 residues. Germline-derived CDR1 and CDR2 are PRHDT and FYEKMQ (reference sequence). V lost 3 bases to trimming and J lost 1 base, with 6 bases between them. CDR3 in amino acids: CASSLTQNTEAFF. In DNA form, the CDR3 reads TGTGCCAGCAGCTTGACTCAGAACACTGAAGCTTTCTTT.

This chain uses TRBV9 with TRBJ1-6; 8 bases are a match to TRBD1. This CDR3 has 14 residues. V gave up 3 bases and J gave up 7 bases; unmatched junction bases: 3. Germline assignment: CDR1 SGDLS and CDR2 YYNGEE. CDR3 residues: CASSEWDRNSPLHF. DNA of the CDR3: TGTGCCAGCAGCGAGTGGGACAGGAATTCACCCCTCCACTTT.

The chain uses TRBV18 and TRBJ2-7, with 7 positions matching TRBD1. Germline V lookup: CDR1 KGHSH, CDR2 LQKENI. The V segment lost 2 bases and the J segment 2 bases; nucleotides outside the gene matches: 9. The CDR3 runs to 16 residues. DNA of the CDR3: TGTGCCAGCTCACCATTATCGGGACAGATTACCTACGAGCAGTACTTC. Amino acids: CASSPLSGQITYEQYF.

This clone was counted a few times. The chain combines TRBV19 with TRBJ1-5, with a weak D call TRBD1 (5 bases). Between the trimmed V and J ends, which lost 2 bases and 5 bases, there was a span of 7 bases. Germline V lookup: CDR1 LNHDA, CDR2 SQIVND (reference sequence). The CDR3 contains 13 residues. The DNA of the CDR3 is TGTGCCAGTAGTATATGGGGGGATCAGCCCCAGCATTTT. Its translation is CASSIWGDQPQHF.

The V call is TRBV19, the J call TRBJ1-4, with D possibly being TRBD1 (5 bases). CDR1 is LNHDA, CDR2 SQIVND, per germline (reference sequence). V lost 6 bases, J lost 7 bases, and 15 bases lay in between. The CDR3 is 14 amino acids. CDR3 in amino acids: CASSRAGVLEKLFF. As DNA, the CDR3 is TGTGCCAGTAGCCGGGCGGGGGTGCTTGAAAAACTGTTTTTT.

The chain links TRBV5-1 to TRBJ2-7, with 10 bases lining up with TRBD2. The CDR3 spans 16 residues. Germline V gene sequence: CDR1 SGHRS, CDR2 YFSETQ. V lost 4 bases to trimming and J lost 3 bases; unmatched junction nucleotides: 10. The CDR3: CASSVELAGVSYEQYF. The CDR3 bases are TGCGCCAGCAGCGTGGAGCTAGCGGGAGTGAGCTACGAGCAGTACTTC.

The chain uses TRBV30 and TRBJ2-2, with 11 nucleotides matching TRBD1. Germline V gene lookup returns CDR1 GTSNPN and CDR2 SVGIG (reference sequence). The trim removed 3 bases at V and 4 bases at J, leaving 10 bases unmatched. The CDR3 length is 17 residues. The CDR3 spells CAWREDRGRISTGELFF. CDR3 nucleotide sequence: TGTGCCTGGAGAGAGGACAGGGGGCGCATTAGCACCGGGGAGCTGTTTTTT. Complete variable domain (other parts from reference TRBV30 and TRBJ2-2): SQTIHQWPATLVQPVGSPLSLECTVEGTSNPNLYWYRQAAGRGLQLLFYSVGIGQISSEVPQNLSASRPQDRQFILSSKKLLLSDSGFYLCAWREDRGRISTGELFFGEGSRLTVL.

This clone was observed a few times. The V gene is TRBV28, the J gene TRBJ2-7; D is perhaps TRBD2 (6 bases). CDR3 length: 13 residues. Germline V gene data show CDR1 as MDHEN and CDR2 as SYDVKM. Between the trimmed V and J ends, which lost 3 bases and 11 bases, there was a span of 17 bases. This CDR3 is CASSLDGTRREYF. Here the CDR3 DNA reads TGTGCCAGCAGTTTGGATGGGACTCGCCGTGAGTACTTC.

This clone was seen a handful of times. The rearrangement joins TRBV11-1 to TRBJ2-5; D possibly corresponds to TRBD2 (6 bases). This CDR3 region has 15 residues. The germline V gene encodes CDR1 SGHAT and CDR2 FQDESV (reference sequence). Trimming left V 2 bases short and J 5 bases short, with 15 bases between. The CDR3 spells CASSLIGLNAETQYF. The CDR3 nucleotides are TGTGCCAGCAGCTTAATCGGACTAAACGCGGAGACCCAGTACTTC.

The gene calls are TRBV3-1 (or the pseudogene TRBV3-2) and TRBJ2-7; 10 nucleotides line up with TRBD2. V shed 4 bases, J shed 3 bases, and the junction held 12 bases outside the gene matches. CDR1 is LGHDT, CDR2 YNNKEL, per germline (reference sequence). This CDR3 has 17 amino acids. CDR3 sequence reads: CASSPLKTLAGFYEQYF. CDR3 coding DNA: TGTGCCAGCAGCCCTCTAAAAACACTAGCGGGATTCTACGAGCAGTACTTC.

The chain combines TRBV6-5 with TRBJ1-5; 9 bases align to TRBD1. The CDR3 is made up of 14 amino acids. V gave up 2 bases and J gave up 5 bases; unmatched junction bases: 1. Germline V gene sequence: CDR1 MNHEY, CDR2 SVGAGI. This CDR3 is CASSYGDRDQPQHF. The DNA for the CDR3 is TGTGCCAGCAGTTACGGGGACAGGGATCAGCCCCAGCATTTT.

This sequence joins TRBV14 and TRBJ1-1, with 9 bases fitting TRBD1. Trimming took 5 bases from V and 1 from J; bases not matched to a gene: 14. Germline values: CDR1 SGHDN, CDR2 FVKESK. The CDR3 extends over 18 amino acids. Here the CDR3 DNA reads TGTGCCAGCAGCACCCGGGACAGGGAGAGTATAAGGAACACTGAAGCTTTCTTT. Protein: CASSTRDRESIRNTEAFF.

The chain joins TRBV28 to TRBJ2-5; D gene uncertain. V was pared by 3 bases and J by 1 base, with 9 bases between. Germline V gives CDR1 MDHEN, CDR2 SYDVKM. The CDR3 sequence is 14 residues long. For the CDR3, the DNA is TGTGCCAGCAGTTTGGCGGAGCTCCAAGAGACCCAGTACTTC. Amino acids: CASSLAELQETQYF.

The chain is built from TRBV29-1 and TRBJ1-2; tentative D call: TRBD1 (5 bases). Per the germline V gene, CDR1 is SQVTM and CDR2 is ANQGSEA. V lost 2 bases to trimming and J lost 7 bases, with 8 bases between them. This CDR3 region has 11 residues. The CDR3 DNA reads as TGCAGCGTTGAATCAGGGCCTGGCTACACCTTC. Its protein product is CSVESGPGYTF.

The gene calls are TRBV7-2 and TRBJ1-5; D not resolved. Per germline, CDR1 SGHTA and CDR2 FQGNSA. The CDR3 length is 14 residues. Trimming took 5 bases from V and 2 from J, leaving 10 bases between them. The CDR3 coding sequence is TGTGCCAGCAGCCCTAATATGGGCAATCAGCCCCAGCATTTT. Protein product: CASSPNMGNQPQHF.

The chain couples TRBV3-1 (or the pseudogene TRBV3-2) to TRBJ2-1, with a possible D match to TRBD2 (7 bases). In germline, CDR1 is LGHDT, CDR2 YNNKEL (reference sequence). V lost 1 base and J lost 7, with 11 bases in between. CDR3 length: 14 amino acids. The CDR3 is CASSQAQGGNEQFF. CDR3 coding DNA: TGTGCCAGCAGCCAAGCACAGGGAGGGAATGAGCAGTTCTTC.

This clone appeared once. The chain employs TRBV6-6 and TRBJ2-3; 14 nucleotides match TRBD2. The CDR3 covers 17 residues. V was pared by 5 bases and J by 6 bases, with 10 bases of the junction left unmatched. In germline, CDR1 is MNHNY, CDR2 SVGAGI (reference sequence). The DNA of the CDR3 is TGTGCCAGCAGTCGCTCGGGACTAGCGGGAGTGGCTGATACGCAGTATTTT. Translating it yields CASSRSGLAGVADTQYF.

The chain links TRBV11-3 to TRBJ1-5; D remains ambiguous. V was trimmed by 5 bases and J by 5 bases, leaving 10 bases between them. The germline V gene encodes CDR1 SGHNT and CDR2 YENEEA. The length of the CDR3 is 13 residues. The CDR3 coding sequence is TGTGCCAGCAGCCCCCGTCCCGATCAGCCCCAGCATTTT. This gives the protein CASSPRPDQPQHF.

The rearrangement uses TRBV28 and TRBJ2-1; the match to TRBD2 covers 14 bases. The length of the CDR3 is 16 residues. J lost 8 bases, V lost 5 bases, and 8 bases had no gene match. CDR1 is MDHEN and CDR2 is SYDVKM in the germline V gene. The CDR3 loop reads CASSAAGTSGSDEQFF. CDR3 coding DNA: TGTGCCAGCAGTGCTGCCGGGACTAGCGGGAGCGATGAGCAGTTCTTC.

This chain connects TRBV10-3 to TRBJ2-7; D is perhaps TRBD1 (6 bases). Germline-derived CDR1 and CDR2 are ENHRY and SYGVKD. The CDR3 has 14 amino acids. Trimming shortened V by 8 bases and J by 3 bases, and 17 bases separated the two germline ends. The CDR3 here is CAIGNKQDSYEQYF. The CDR3, as DNA: TGTGCCATCGGTAACAAACAGGACAGCTACGAGCAGTACTTC.

This chain joins TRBV27 and TRBJ2-7; perhaps TRBD1 as D (6 bases). V was clipped by 3 bases and J by 7 bases, with 16 bases between them. Looked up from germline, CDR1 is MNHEY and CDR2 is SMNVEV (reference sequence). The CDR3 is made up of 14 amino acids. The CDR3 DNA is TGTGCCAGCAGTTTTCGGTCGCAGGGGCGGGAGCAGTACTTC. Its protein is CASSFRSQGREQYF.

Points on this clone: The junction and the germline gene differ at one end; a read error may be behind it. The chain joins TRBV27 to TRBJ2-2; a weak D match, TRBD1 (6 bases). The CDR3 is 15 amino acids. Germline CDR1 and CDR2: MNHEY and SMNVEV (reference sequence). In nucleotides, the CDR3 is TGTGCCAACAGTCGACCGACAGGAGCCATGAGGGAGCTGTTTTTT. As protein: CANSRPTGAMRELFF.

The rearrangement uses TRBV19 and TRBJ1-4; D may be TRBD1 (6 bases). In germline, CDR1 is LNHDA, CDR2 SQIVND (reference sequence). This CDR3 has 13 amino acids. The ends were cut back, 8 bases at V and 8 bases at J, with 15 bases in the middle. The CDR3 here is CASAGQRGEKLFF. As DNA, the CDR3 is TGTGCCAGTGCCGGACAGCGAGGGGAAAAACTGTTTTTT.